The 32 T cell receptor beta chains presented below share a single source sample, sequenced in a study of T cells expressing NK-cell markers. One entry per CDR3 protein, without DNA, is what TCRdb gives after re-calling the 5' RACE reads. Its clone listing holds about 460,000 distinct CDR3 sequences. Sequencing was done on a sample of blood T cells: a sorted CD56 or NKG2C T cell subset, CD4+ or CD8+ T cells, or bulk PBMC T cells (not recorded which). These receptors were taken from a woman in her fifties or sixties in good health.

The chain has TRBV7-2 and TRBJ1-5; with no DNA, the TCRdb D assignment of TRBD1 cannot be verified. The CDR3 runs to 15 residues. CDR1 SGHTA and CDR2 FQGNSA come from the germline V gene. The CDR3 is CASSLVAGGGQPQHF.

This sequence joins TRBV6-5 and TRBJ2-5; TCRdb proposes TRBD1, but this gene call is untestable without DNA. The CDR3 has 16 residues. The germline gives CDR1 MNHEY, CDR2 SVGAGI. The CDR3 reads CASSYSFSDRVETQYF.

The chain links TRBV3-1 to TRBJ2-3; TCRdb designates TRBD2, a call that cannot be tested without DNA. The CDR3 is made up of 14 amino acids. Germline values: CDR1 LGHDT, CDR2 YNNKEL (reference sequence). CDR3 protein: CASSFGLADDTQYF.

The rearrangement joins TRBV20-1 to TRBJ2-1. Per germline, CDR1 DFQATT and CDR2 SNEGSKA (reference sequence). The CDR3 runs 15 residues. Here the CDR3 reads CSAREVAGSYNEQFF.

J is TRBJ1-2 and V is TRBV20-1. Per germline, CDR1 DFQATT and CDR2 SNEGSKA (reference sequence). The CDR3 is made up of 14 amino acids. This chain's CDR3 is CSASAGGDLYGYTF.

V and J are TRBV6-1 and TRBJ2-4. The CDR3 length is 13 residues. Germline V gene sequence: CDR1 MNHNS, CDR2 SASEGT. CDR3 sequence reads: CASVYSDKNIQYF.

CDR3 protein: CASSFWTGGLFSGELFF. The V gene is TRBV12-3 or TRBV12-4, the J gene TRBJ2-2; TCRdb indicates TRBD2, and absent DNA this call remains unverified. The CDR3 runs to 17 residues.

This sequence joins TRBV6-1 and TRBJ1-5; TCRdb's D gene call, TRBD1, goes unchecked for lack of DNA. The length of the CDR3 is 13 residues. In germline, CDR1 is MNHNS, CDR2 SASEGT. Here the CDR3 reads CAAKDREYQPQHF.

The V and J genes are TRBV7-8 and TRBJ1-1; with no DNA, the TCRdb D assignment of TRBD1 cannot be verified. This CDR3 is built from 15 residues. The germline V gene encodes CDR1 SGHVS and CDR2 FQNEAQ. CDR3 residues: CASSGNRILNTEAFF.

V and J are TRBV2 and TRBJ2-2. The CDR3 extends over 15 amino acids. The V gene's germline CDR1 is SNHLY and CDR2 FYNNEI. The CDR3 here is CASSLAGARTGELFF.

The chain couples TRBV7-9 to TRBJ1-5; as DNA is missing, the TRBD1 call by TCRdb cannot be tested. Germline V gene lookup returns CDR1 SEHNR and CDR2 FQNEAQ (reference sequence). This CDR3 comprises 12 residues. The chain's CDR3 is CASSPPRGPQHF.

The CDR3: CASSASSGLGEKLFF. This rearrangement joins TRBV12-3 or TRBV12-4 to TRBJ1-4. The CDR3 runs 15 residues.

The chain employs TRBV30 and TRBJ2-1; TCRdb's assignment of TRBD2 cannot be checked, as there is no DNA. Germline V gives CDR1 GTSNPN, CDR2 SVGIG (reference sequence). This CDR3 has 14 amino acids. This CDR3 is CAWRAGTAVGVRFF. Full variable domain (rest looked up from reference TRBV30 and TRBJ2-1): SQTIHQWPATLVQPVGSPLSLECTVEGTSNPNLYWYRQAAGRGLQLLFYSVGIGQISSEVPQNLSASRPQDRQFILSSKKLLLSDSGFYLCAWRAGTAVGVRFFGPGTRLTVL.

This chain uses TRBV30 with TRBJ2-3; as DNA is missing, the TRBD2 call by TCRdb cannot be tested. The CDR3 sequence is 13 residues long. The germline CDR1 and CDR2 sequences are GTSNPN and SVGIG (reference sequence). This chain's CDR3 is CAWGSGIADTQYF.

The gene calls are TRBV20-1 and TRBJ1-5. Germline V gene data show CDR1 as DFQATT and CDR2 as SNEGSKA (reference sequence). The CDR3 has 15 amino acids. The CDR3 is CSARYPVSSNQPQHF.

V is TRBV12-3 or TRBV12-4 and J is TRBJ1-1. The CDR3 covers 14 residues. This chain's CDR3 is CASSPQWGNTEAFF.

The chain recombines TRBV7-9 with TRBJ2-2; TCRdb picks TRBD1, but there is no DNA to check that call. The germline V gene has CDR1 SEHNR and CDR2 FQNEAQ (reference sequence). The CDR3 runs 18 residues. CDR3 in amino acids: CASSSFPTGAVNDGELFF.

CDR3 region: CASSRRLSGEQFF. J is TRBJ2-1 and V is TRBV5-1; TCRdb's assignment of TRBD2 cannot be checked, as there is no DNA. The V gene's germline CDR1 is SGHRS and CDR2 YFSETQ. The CDR3 is 13 residues long. Drawing the rest from reference TRBV5-1 and TRBJ2-1, the complete variable domain is KAGVTQTPRYLIKTRGQQVTLSCSPISGHRSVSWYQQTPGQGLQFLFEYFSETQRNKGNFPGRFSGRQFSNSRSEMNVSTLELGDSALYLCASSRRLSGEQFFGPGTRLTVL.

The V and J genes are TRBV7-7 and TRBJ2-5; no DNA is available, so the TRBD1 call from TCRdb remains unchecked. Germline values: CDR1 SSHAT, CDR2 FNYEAQ (reference sequence). This CDR3 comprises 15 residues. CDR3 sequence reads: CASSLAKTGEETQYF.

This rearrangement joins TRBV7-2 to TRBJ2-3; TCRdb selects TRBD1, and the lack of DNA leaves this call unchecked. CDR3 size: 17 residues. Germline assignment: CDR1 SGHTA and CDR2 FQGNSA. The chain's CDR3 is CASSQPTGLSSTDTQYF.

The chain uses TRBV5-1 and TRBJ2-1; TCRdb's D call, TRBD1, is unchecked because there is no DNA. Germline loops: CDR1 SGHRS, CDR2 YFSETQ. This CDR3 has 12 amino acids. The CDR3 sequence is CASSLTGDEQFF.

This chain joins TRBV15 and TRBJ2-2; TCRdb indicates TRBD2, and absent DNA this call remains unverified. The CDR3 extends over 15 amino acids. CDR1 and CDR2 (germline): LNHNV, YYDKDF (reference sequence). The CDR3 spells CATSRGDRNTGELFF.

V gene TRBV30 combines with J gene TRBJ1-4. The germline CDR1 and CDR2 sequences are GTSNPN and SVGIG (reference sequence). The CDR3 totals 11 residues. This chain's CDR3 is CAWRNGGKLFF.

This chain uses TRBV5-5 with TRBJ2-2; TCRdb designates TRBD1, a call that cannot be tested without DNA. The CDR3 extends over 16 amino acids. The germline CDR1 and CDR2 sequences are SGHKS and YYEKEE (reference sequence). The CDR3: CASSLSPGWGTGELFF.

The CDR3 reads CASSLTQRSTDTQYF. The chain uses TRBV28 and TRBJ2-3. CDR3 size: 15 residues. Germline V gives CDR1 MDHEN, CDR2 SYDVKM.

The rearrangement uses TRBV2 and TRBJ2-3; checking the TCRdb D call of TRBD1 is not possible without DNA. CDR1 SNHLY and CDR2 FYNNEI come from the germline V gene. CDR3 length: 14 amino acids. The CDR3 spells CANYQGGSTDTQYF.

This chain uses TRBV6-7 with TRBJ2-2; TCRdb's D call, TRBD1, is unchecked because there is no DNA. TRBV6-7 carries the ORF label, with uncertain function. The CDR3 runs 16 residues. This CDR3 is CASSPPKRANTGELFF.

The chain uses TRBV7-9 and TRBJ1-1; TCRdb's D call of TRBD1 is untestable without DNA. The V gene's germline CDR1 is SEHNR and CDR2 FQNEAQ (reference sequence). CDR3 length: 16 residues. The chain's CDR3 is CASSGGRGGLNTEAFF. The full variable domain, with the rest looked up from reference TRBV7-9 and TRBJ1-1, is DTGVSQNPRHKITKRGQNVTFRCDPISEHNRLYWYRQTLGQGPEFLTYFQNEAQLEKSRLLSDRFSAERPKGSFSTLEIQRTEQGDSAMYLCASSGGRGGLNTEAFFGQGTRLTVV.

The V and J genes are TRBV7-3 and TRBJ2-1; as DNA is missing, the TRBD2 call by TCRdb cannot be tested. Germline values: CDR1 SGHTA, CDR2 FQGTGA. The length of the CDR3 is 14 residues. CDR3 sequence: CASSPRTSANEQFF.

This chain joins TRBV10-3 and TRBJ1-1. The CDR3 contains 15 residues. Germline V CDR1 and CDR2: ENHRY, SYGVKD. CDR3 loop: CAISESSLMNTEAFF.

The genes are TRBV19 and TRBJ2-3; the D gene TCRdb calls, TRBD2, cannot be checked with no DNA. CDR3 length: 15 amino acids. Per germline, CDR1 LNHDA and CDR2 SQIVND (reference sequence). The CDR3: CASRKSGSGTDTQYF.

The rearrangement uses TRBV24-1 and TRBJ2-3; the TCRdb call, TRBD2, lacks DNA for checking. The CDR3 extends over 14 amino acids. Germline V gives CDR1 KGHDR, CDR2 SFDVKD. The CDR3 here is CATSQGTSPNTQYF.